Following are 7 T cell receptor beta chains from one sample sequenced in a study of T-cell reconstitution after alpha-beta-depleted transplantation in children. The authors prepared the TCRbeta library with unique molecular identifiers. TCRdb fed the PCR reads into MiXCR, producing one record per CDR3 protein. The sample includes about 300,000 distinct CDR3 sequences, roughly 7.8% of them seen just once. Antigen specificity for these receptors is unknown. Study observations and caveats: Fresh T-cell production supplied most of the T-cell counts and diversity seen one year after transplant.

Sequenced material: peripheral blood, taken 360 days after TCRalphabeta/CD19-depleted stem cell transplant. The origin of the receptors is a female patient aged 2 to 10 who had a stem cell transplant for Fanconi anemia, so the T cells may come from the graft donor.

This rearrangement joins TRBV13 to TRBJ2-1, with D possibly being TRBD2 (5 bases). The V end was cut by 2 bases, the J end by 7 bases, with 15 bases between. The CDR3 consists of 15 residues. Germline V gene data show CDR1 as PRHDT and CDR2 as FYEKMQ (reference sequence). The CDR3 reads CASSLSLESENEQFF. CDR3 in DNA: TGTGCCAGCAGCTTATCACTAGAATCGGAGAATGAGCAGTTCTTC. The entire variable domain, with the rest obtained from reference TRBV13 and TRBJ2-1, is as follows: AAGVIQSPRHLIKEKRETATLKCYPIPRHDTVYWYQQGPGQDPQFLISFYEKMQSDKGSIPDRFSAQQFSDYHSELNMSSLELGDSALYFCASSLSLESENEQFFGPGTRLTVL.

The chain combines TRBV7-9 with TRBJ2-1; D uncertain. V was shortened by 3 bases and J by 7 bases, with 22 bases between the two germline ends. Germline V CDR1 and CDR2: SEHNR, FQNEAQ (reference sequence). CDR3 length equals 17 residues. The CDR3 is CASSFRPLGPMGNEQFF. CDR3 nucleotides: TGTGCCAGCAGCTTCCGACCGTTAGGGCCCATGGGGAATGAGCAGTTCTTC.

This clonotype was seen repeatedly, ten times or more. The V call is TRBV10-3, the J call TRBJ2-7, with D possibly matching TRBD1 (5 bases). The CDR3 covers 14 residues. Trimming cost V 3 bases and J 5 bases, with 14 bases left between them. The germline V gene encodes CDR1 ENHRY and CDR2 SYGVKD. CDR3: CAISETGSPDEQYF. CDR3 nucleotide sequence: TGTGCCATCAGTGAAACAGGAAGTCCCGACGAGCAGTACTTC.

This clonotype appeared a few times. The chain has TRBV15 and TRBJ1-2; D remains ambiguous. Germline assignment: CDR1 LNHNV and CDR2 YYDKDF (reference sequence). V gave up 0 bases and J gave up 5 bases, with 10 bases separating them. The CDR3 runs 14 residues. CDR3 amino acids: CATSRDSDGYGYTF. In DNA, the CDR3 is TGTGCCACCAGCAGAGATTCGGACGGATATGGCTACACCTTC. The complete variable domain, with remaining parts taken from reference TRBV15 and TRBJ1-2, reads DAMVIQNPRYQVTQFGKPVTLSCSQTLNHNVMYWYQQKSSQAPKLLFHYYDKDFNNEADTPDNFQSRRPNTSFCFLDIRSPGLGDTAMYLCATSRDSDGYGYTFGSGTRLTVV.

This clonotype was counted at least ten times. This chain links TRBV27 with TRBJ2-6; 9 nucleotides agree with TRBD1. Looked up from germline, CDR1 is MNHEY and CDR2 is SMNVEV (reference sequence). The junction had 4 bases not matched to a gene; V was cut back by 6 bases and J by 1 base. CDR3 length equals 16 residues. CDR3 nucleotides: TGTGCCAGCAGAAACAGGGGGCGGTCTGGGGCCAACGTCCTGACTTTC. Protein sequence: CASRNRGRSGANVLTF.

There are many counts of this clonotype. CDR3 residues: CSARETGRSNNEQFF. The CDR3, as DNA: TGCAGTGCTAGAGAGACAGGGAGGTCGAACAATGAGCAGTTCTTC. The chain is built from TRBV20-1 and TRBJ2-1; TRBD1 might be the D (7 bases). CDR3 size: 15 residues. V dropped 0 bases and J dropped 5 bases, with 14 bases sitting between them. CDR1 is DFQATT, CDR2 SNEGSKA, per germline (reference sequence).

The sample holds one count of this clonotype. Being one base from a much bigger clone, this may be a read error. The CDR3 region has the DNA TGCGCCAGCAGCTTGACCCTTCTGGGAGAGCCCCAGTACTTC. Translation: CASSLTLLGEPQYF. The chain is built from TRBV5-1 and TRBJ2-5; weak D call: TRBD2 (5 bases). This CDR3 is built from 14 residues. CDR1 and CDR2 (germline): SGHRS, YFSETQ.